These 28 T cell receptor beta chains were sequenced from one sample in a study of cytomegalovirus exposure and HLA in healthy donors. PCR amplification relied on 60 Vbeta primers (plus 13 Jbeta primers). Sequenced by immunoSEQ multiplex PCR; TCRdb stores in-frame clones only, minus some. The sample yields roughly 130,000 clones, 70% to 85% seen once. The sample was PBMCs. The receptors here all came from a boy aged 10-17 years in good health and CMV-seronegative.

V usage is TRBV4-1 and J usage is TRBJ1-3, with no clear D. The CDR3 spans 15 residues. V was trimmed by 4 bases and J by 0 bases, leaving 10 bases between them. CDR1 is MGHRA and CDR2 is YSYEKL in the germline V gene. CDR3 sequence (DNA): TGCGCCAGCAGCCCCTACCACCTCTCTGGAAACACCATATATTTT. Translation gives CASSPYHLSGNTIYF.

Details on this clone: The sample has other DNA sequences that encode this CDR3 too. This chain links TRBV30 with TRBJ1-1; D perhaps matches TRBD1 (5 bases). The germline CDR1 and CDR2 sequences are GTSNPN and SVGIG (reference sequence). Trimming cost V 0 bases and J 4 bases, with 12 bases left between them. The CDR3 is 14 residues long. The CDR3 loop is CAWSVRGIGTEAFF. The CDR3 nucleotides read TGTGCCTGGAGTGTAAGGGGAATCGGCACTGAAGCTTTCTTT.

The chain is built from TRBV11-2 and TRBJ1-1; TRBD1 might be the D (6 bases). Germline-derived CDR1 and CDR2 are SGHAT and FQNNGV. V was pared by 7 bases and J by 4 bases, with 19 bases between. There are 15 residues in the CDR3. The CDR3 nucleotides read TGTGCCAGCAAGGCTGTAACAGGGAAAATCACTGAAGCTTTCTTT. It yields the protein CASKAVTGKITEAFF.

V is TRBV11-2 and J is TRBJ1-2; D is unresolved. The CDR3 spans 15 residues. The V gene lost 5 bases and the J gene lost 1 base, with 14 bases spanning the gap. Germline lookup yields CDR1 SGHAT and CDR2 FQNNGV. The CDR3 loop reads CASSGFRGYNYGYTF. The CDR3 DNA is TGTGCCAGCAGCGGCTTTAGAGGGTATAACTATGGCTACACCTTC.

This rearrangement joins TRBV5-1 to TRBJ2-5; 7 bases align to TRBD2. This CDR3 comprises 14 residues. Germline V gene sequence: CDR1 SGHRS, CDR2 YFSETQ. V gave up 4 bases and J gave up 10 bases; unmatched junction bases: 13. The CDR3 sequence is CASSEGGPRGDQYF. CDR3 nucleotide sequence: TGCGCCAGCAGCGAGGGAGGGCCACGCGGGGACCAGTACTTC.

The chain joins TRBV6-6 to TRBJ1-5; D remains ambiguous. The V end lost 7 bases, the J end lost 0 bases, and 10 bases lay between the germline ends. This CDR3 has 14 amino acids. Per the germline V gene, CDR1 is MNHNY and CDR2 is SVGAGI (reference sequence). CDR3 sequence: CASTRLSSNQPQHF. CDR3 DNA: TGTGCCAGCACCCGTTTGAGTAGCAATCAGCCCCAGCATTTT.

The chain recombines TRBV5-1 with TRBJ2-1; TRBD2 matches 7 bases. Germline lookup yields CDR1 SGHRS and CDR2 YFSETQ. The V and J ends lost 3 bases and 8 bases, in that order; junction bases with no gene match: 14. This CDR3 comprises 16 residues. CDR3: CASSSGEGLVADEQFF. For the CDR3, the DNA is TGCGCCAGCAGCTCGGGCGAAGGACTAGTCGCCGATGAGCAGTTCTTC.

DNA of the CDR3: TGTGCCAGCAGTTTCCGGGTCTCGAACACCGGGGAGCTGTTTTTT. Amino acids: CASSFRVSNTGELFF. The rearrangement uses TRBV6-5 and TRBJ2-2; unclear D gene. The CDR3 extends over 15 amino acids. Germline CDR1 MNHEY, CDR2 SVGAGI. V gave up 4 bases and J gave up 0 bases, with 9 bases separating them.

Here the CDR3 DNA reads TGCAGCGTTGACGGCCCTAGCGGGAGGGCCGTCCCCGAGACCCAGTACTTC. Amino acid sequence: CSVDGPSGRAVPETQYF. The genes are TRBV29-1 and TRBJ2-5; TRBD2 aligns across 12 bases. This CDR3 is 17 amino acids long. Germline V gives CDR1 SQVTM, CDR2 ANQGSEA. The J segment lost 5 bases and the V segment lost 3 bases, leaving 13 bases of the junction unmatched.

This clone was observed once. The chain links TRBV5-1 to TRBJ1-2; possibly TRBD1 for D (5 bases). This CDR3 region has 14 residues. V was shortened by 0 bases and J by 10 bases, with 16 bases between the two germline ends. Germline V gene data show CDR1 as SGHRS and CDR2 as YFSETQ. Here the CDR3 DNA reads TGCGCCAGCAGCTTGGCCGTCAGGGAGGAGGTCTACACCTTC. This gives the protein CASSLAVREEVYTF.

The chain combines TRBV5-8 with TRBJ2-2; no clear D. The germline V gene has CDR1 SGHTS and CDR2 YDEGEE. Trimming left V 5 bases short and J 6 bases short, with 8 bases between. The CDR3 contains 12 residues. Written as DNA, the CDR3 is TGTGCCAGCAGTGCCCCAGCCGGGGAGCTGTTTTTT. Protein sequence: CASSAPAGELFF.

The CDR3 nucleotides read TGCGCCAGCAGACCGGGTTCCGTCGGGGAGACCCAGTACTTC. Amino acids: CASRPGSVGETQYF. This sequence joins TRBV10-1 and TRBJ2-5; no clear D gene. This CDR3 contains 14 residues. Trimming took 6 bases from V and 5 from J, leaving 16 bases between them. Germline V gene lookup returns CDR1 WNHNN and CDR2 SYGVQD (reference sequence).

DNA of the CDR3: TGTGCCAGCAGTTTAACGGGAGGGAGGGCCGGCACTGAAGCTTTCTTT. This translates into CASSLTGGRAGTEAFF. The rearrangement links TRBV27 to TRBJ1-1; D not resolved. The CDR3 extends over 16 amino acids. The germline V and J ends were trimmed by 2 bases and 4 bases, with 17 bases remaining between them. Germline V CDR1 and CDR2: MNHEY, SMNVEV (reference sequence).

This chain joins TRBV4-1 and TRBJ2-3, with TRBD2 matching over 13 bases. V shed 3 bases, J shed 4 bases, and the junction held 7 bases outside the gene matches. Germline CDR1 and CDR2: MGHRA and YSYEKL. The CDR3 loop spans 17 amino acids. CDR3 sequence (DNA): TGCGCCAGCAGCCAGGGACTAGCGGGATCGCAATCAGATACGCAGTATTTT. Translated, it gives CASSQGLAGSQSDTQYF.

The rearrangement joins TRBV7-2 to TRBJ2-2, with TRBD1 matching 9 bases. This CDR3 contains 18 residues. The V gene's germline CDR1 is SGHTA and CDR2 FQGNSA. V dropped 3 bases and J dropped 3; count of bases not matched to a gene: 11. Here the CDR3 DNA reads TGTGCCAGCAGCTTTCCGGGACAGGGTGTTAGAGACACCGGGGAGCTGTTTTTT. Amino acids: CASSFPGQGVRDTGELFF.

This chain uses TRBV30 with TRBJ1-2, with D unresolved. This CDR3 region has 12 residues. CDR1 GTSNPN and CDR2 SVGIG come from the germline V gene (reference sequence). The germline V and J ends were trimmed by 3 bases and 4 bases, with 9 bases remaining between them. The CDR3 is CAWRTPSYGYTF. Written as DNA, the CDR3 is TGTGCCTGGAGGACACCTTCCTATGGCTACACCTTC.

The CDR3 here is CASSLRQGITGELFF. The CDR3 bases are TGTGCCAGCAGCCTCAGACAGGGGATAACCGGGGAGCTGTTTTTT. The chain employs TRBV7-2 and TRBJ2-2; TRBD1 matches at 8 bases. V trimming: 5 bases; J trimming: 5 bases; junction bases outside the gene matches: 7. The germline V gene encodes CDR1 SGHTA and CDR2 FQGNSA. The CDR3 loop spans 15 amino acids.

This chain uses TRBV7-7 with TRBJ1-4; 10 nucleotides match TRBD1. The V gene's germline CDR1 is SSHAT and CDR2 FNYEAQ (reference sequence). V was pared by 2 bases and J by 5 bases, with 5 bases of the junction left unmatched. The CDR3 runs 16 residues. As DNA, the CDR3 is TGTGCCAGCAGCTTAAGGGACAGGGGACCCAATGAAAAACTGTTTTTT. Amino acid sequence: CASSLRDRGPNEKLFF.

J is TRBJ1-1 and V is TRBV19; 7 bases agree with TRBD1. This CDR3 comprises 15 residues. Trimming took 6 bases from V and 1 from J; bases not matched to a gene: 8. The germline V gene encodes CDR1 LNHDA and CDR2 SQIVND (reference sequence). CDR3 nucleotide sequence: TGTGCCAGTAGACCACGACAGGGTGGGAACACTGAAGCTTTCTTT. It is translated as CASRPRQGGNTEAFF. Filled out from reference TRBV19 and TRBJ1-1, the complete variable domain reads DGGITQSPKYLFRKEGQNVTLSCEQNLNHDAMYWYRQDPGQGLRLIYYSQIVNDFQKGDIAEGYSVSREKKESFPLTVTSAQKNPTAFYLCASRPRQGGNTEAFFGQGTRLTVV.

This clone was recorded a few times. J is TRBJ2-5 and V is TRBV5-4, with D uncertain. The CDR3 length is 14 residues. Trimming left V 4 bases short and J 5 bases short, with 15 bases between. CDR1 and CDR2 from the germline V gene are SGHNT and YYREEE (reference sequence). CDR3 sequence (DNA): TGTGCCAGCAGCGCCTCTAGGCCCCCCGAGACCCAGTACTTC. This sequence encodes CASSASRPPETQYF.

CDR3 region: CASSSPGVTSSYEQYF. CDR3 DNA sequence: TGTGCCAGCAGCTCCCCGGGGGTCACCTCCTCCTACGAGCAGTACTTC. The rearrangement uses TRBV7-8 and TRBJ2-7; weak D call: TRBD2 (6 bases). Looked up from germline, CDR1 is SGHVS and CDR2 is FQNEAQ. The V gene lost 4 bases and the J gene lost 0 bases, with 16 bases spanning the gap. The CDR3 loop spans 16 amino acids.

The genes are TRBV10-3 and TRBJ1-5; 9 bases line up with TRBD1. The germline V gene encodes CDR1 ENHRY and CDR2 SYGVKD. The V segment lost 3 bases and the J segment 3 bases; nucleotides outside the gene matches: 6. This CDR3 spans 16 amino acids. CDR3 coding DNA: TGTGCCATCAGTGATCAGGACAGGGGATACAATCAGCCCCAGCATTTT. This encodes CAISDQDRGYNQPQHF.

The CDR3 region is CASSMDRDGNYGYTF. CDR3 in DNA: TGTGCCAGCAGCATGGACAGGGACGGGAACTATGGCTACACCTTC. The chain employs TRBV7-8 and TRBJ1-2; TRBD1 aligns across 8 bases. Per the germline V gene, CDR1 is SGHVS and CDR2 is FQNEAQ. Trimming at V came to 5 bases and at J to 2 bases, leaving 7 bases not matched to a gene. The CDR3 is 15 amino acids.

CDR3 DNA sequence: TGCGCCAGCAGCCAAGTGCTGGGGGGGGATGGCTACACCTTC. Translated: CASSQVLGGDGYTF. The rearrangement links TRBV4-1 to TRBJ1-2, with a possible D match to TRBD1 (5 bases). This CDR3 contains 14 residues. The germline CDR1 and CDR2 sequences are MGHRA and YSYEKL. Trimming stripped 1 base from V and 6 bases from J, with 12 bases between.

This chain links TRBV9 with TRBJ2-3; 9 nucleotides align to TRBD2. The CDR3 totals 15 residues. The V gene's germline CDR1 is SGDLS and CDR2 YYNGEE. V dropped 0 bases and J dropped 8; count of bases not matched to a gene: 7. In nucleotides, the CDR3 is TGTGCCAGCAGCGTAGGAGTTGGGCGGGGGGGTACGCAGTATTTT. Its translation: CASSVGVGRGGTQYF. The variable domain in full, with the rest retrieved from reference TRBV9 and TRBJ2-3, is DSGVTQTPKHLITATGQRVTLRCSPRSGDLSVYWYQQSLDQGLQFLIQYYNGEERAKGNILERFSAQQFPDLHSELNLSSLELGDSALYFCASSVGVGRGGTQYFGPGTRLTVL.

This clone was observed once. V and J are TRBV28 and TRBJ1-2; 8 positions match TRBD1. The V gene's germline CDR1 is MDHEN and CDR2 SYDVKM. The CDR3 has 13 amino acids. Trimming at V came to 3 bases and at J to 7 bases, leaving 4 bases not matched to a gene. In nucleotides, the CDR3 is TGTGCCAGCAGTTTCGGACAGGGTCTTGGCTACACCTTC. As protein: CASSFGQGLGYTF.

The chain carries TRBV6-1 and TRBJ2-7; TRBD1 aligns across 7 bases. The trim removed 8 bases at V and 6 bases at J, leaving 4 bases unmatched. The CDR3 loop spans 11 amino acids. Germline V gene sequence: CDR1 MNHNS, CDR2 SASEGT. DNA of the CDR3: TGTGCCAGCGCTACAGGGGTCGAGCAGTACTTC. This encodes CASATGVEQYF.

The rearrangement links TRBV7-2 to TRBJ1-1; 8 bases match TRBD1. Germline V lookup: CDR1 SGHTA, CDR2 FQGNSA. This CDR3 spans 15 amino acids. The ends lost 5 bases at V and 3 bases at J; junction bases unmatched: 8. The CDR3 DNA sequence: TGTGCCAGCAGCGGGAAGACAGGGGACGACACTGAAGCTTTCTTT. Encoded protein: CASSGKTGDDTEAFF.